This T cell receptor (beta chain) emerged from a study of control samples from healthy donors and cancer patients. The CDR3 totals 16 residues. The V gene lost 5 bases and the J gene lost 0 bases, with 14 bases spanning the gap. Per germline, CDR1 MDHEN and CDR2 SYDVKM. Profiled with immunoSEQ multiplex PCR; TCRdb holds only in-frame clones, not every one. The repertoire holds approximately 70,000 clones, with roughly 87% as singletons. The receptor comes from a woman in her forties or fifties in good health. The rearrangement uses TRBV28 and TRBJ1-3, with a possible D match to TRBD1 (5 bases). The sample comprised blood. The CDR3 bases are TGTGCCAGCAGTGCCCAGGGAATCCGCTCTGGAAACACCATATATTTT. It translates to CASSAQGIRSGNTIYF.